This T cell receptor beta chain is from a study of blood T cell repertoires in COVID-19. The overall study: Donors in the United States, Italy and Spain gave samples during acute or convalescent COVID-19.

This CDR3 has 14 amino acids. Germline V gene data show CDR1 as KGHSH and CDR2 as LQKENI. J lost 3 bases, V lost 5 bases, and 4 bases had no gene match. Using immunoSEQ multiplex PCR, the repertoire was profiled, and TCRdb retains in-frame clones only, with some absent. The sample yields approximately 290,000 clones, approximately 85% seen once. This clone was picked up a small number of times. This sequence joins TRBV18 and TRBJ1-1, with 9 bases lining up with TRBD1. The receptor comes from a woman aged 25 to 39 who had recovered from COVID-19. Sequences were obtained from PBMCs or T cells enriched from blood (not recorded which). The CDR3 reads CASSSNRGHTEAFF. CDR3 DNA sequence: TGTGCCAGCTCATCAAACAGGGGGCACACTGAAGCTTTCTTT.